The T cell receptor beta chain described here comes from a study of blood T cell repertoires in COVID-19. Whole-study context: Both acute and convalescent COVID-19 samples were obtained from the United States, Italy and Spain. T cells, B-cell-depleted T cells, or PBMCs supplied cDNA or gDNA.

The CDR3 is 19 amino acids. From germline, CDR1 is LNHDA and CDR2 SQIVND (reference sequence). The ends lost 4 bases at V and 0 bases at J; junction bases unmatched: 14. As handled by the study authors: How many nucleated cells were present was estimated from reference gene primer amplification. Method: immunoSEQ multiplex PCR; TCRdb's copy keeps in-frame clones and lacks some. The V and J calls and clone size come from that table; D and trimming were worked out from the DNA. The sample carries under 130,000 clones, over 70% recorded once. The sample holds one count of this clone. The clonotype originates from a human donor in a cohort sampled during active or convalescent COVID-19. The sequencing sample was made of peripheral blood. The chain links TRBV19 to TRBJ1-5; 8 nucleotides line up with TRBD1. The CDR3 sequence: CASSTGLKTGVISNQPQHF. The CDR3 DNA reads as TGTGCCAGTAGTACGGGTCTTAAGACAGGGGTTATTAGCAATCAGCCCCAGCATTTT.